This TCR beta chain was recovered during a study of vaccination effects on CD4 cells after COVID-19. Whole-study results and caveats: Whether induced by infection or by vaccine, clones showed marked clonal contraction late after vaccination.

ViraFEST assay sequencing came after antigen-specific CD4+ T cells were expanded with viral peptide pools. On approximately day 9 of culture, CD4+ T cells were separated out. Each person got two doses of an mRNA SARS-CoV-2 vaccine, BNT162b2 or mRNA-1273. TCRdb's table, derived via immunoSEQ multiplex PCR, lists solely in-frame clones and lacks some. This table has 25,000 to 35,000 clones, around 75% appearing once. In the case of this clone: Its specificity is unknown.

The specimen comprised CD4+ T cells from PBMCs cultured with SARS-CoV-2 spike peptides, sampled after COVID-19 vaccination. The receptor was derived from a human donor who received a COVID-19 vaccine. Some clones in this sample may be carry-over from other donors' samples.

In DNA, the CDR3 is TGTGCCAGCGCGGACTTCTCTGGGGACTATGGCTACACCTTC. This sequence encodes CASADFSGDYGYTF. V gene TRBV7-9 combines with J gene TRBJ1-2; D is ambiguous. Germline lookup yields CDR1 SEHNR and CDR2 FQNEAQ (reference sequence). This CDR3 has 14 amino acids. V was shortened by 8 bases and J by 3 bases, with 16 bases between the two germline ends.